Below are 26 T cell receptor beta chains sequenced from a single sample in a study of CD8 T cells in Susac syndrome. Random-hexamer reverse transcription was applied to roughly 0.5 to 1 ug RNA. MiXCR was run by TCRdb on the immunoSEQ multiplex PCR reads, yielding one entry per CDR3 protein. The sample has approximately 280,000 distinct CDR3 sequences; 70% to 90% are singletons. Sequencing input: CD8+ T cells from PBMCs. The receptors here all came from a human donor with multiple sclerosis.

The chain couples TRBV6-6 to TRBJ1-6; no clear D. The length of the CDR3 is 12 residues. Deletions cut 8 bases from V and 7 bases from J, with 9 bases between. Germline V gives CDR1 MNHNY, CDR2 SVGAGI (reference sequence). CDR3 region: CASFGENSPLHF. The CDR3 DNA reads as TGTGCCAGCTTTGGGGAGAATTCACCCCTCCACTTT.

The chain recombines TRBV3-1 with TRBJ2-1, with D perhaps matching TRBD1 (7 bases). Trimming removed 1 base at V and 9 bases at J, with 19 bases between. Per the germline V gene, CDR1 is LGHDT and CDR2 is YNNKEL (reference sequence). This CDR3 contains 16 residues. DNA of the CDR3: TGTGCCAGCAGCCAAGCGAGGCGGAGGGCAGGGGGTGAGCAGTTCTTC. Translated, it gives CASSQARRRAGGEQFF.

V gene TRBV11-2 combines with J gene TRBJ2-7; D might be TRBD1 (6 bases). Germline CDR1 and CDR2: SGHAT and FQNNGV. V lost 1 base and J 3 bases, leaving 7 bases between the germline ends. The CDR3 is made up of 13 amino acids. CDR3 loop: CASSLVDSYEQYF. For the CDR3, the DNA is TGTGCCAGCAGCTTAGTGGACAGCTACGAGCAGTACTTC.

The chain is built from TRBV14 and TRBJ2-7; TRBD1 aligns across 10 bases. Germline trimming cut 3 bases from V and 6 bases from J; bases unmatched to any gene: 5. The germline V gene has CDR1 SGHDN and CDR2 FVKESK. The CDR3 runs to 14 residues. The CDR3 DNA reads as TGTGCCAGCAGCCAGACAGGGGGCGGGGGCGAGCAGTACTTC. Translated: CASSQTGGGGEQYF.

The chain combines TRBV12-3 or TRBV12-4 with TRBJ1-1; D unclear. The V end was cut by 4 bases, the J end by 8 bases, with 14 bases between. The CDR3 sequence is 13 residues long. The CDR3 coding sequence is TGTGCCAGCAGTTCTCTTCCGGCTCTGGAAGCTTTCTTT. Its protein product is CASSSLPALEAFF.

The chain couples TRBV7-2 to TRBJ2-7; 8 nucleotides line up with TRBD1. This CDR3 is 17 amino acids long. The germline V gene has CDR1 SGHTA and CDR2 FQGNSA. The V segment lost 7 bases and the J segment 0 bases; nucleotides outside the gene matches: 14. CDR3 in DNA: TGTGCCAGCACCCGAGCCTTGGGACAGGTTCCCTCCTACGAGCAGTACTTC. Translated: CASTRALGQVPSYEQYF.

This clonotype was recorded only once. The chain links TRBV7-9 to TRBJ1-6; D not certain. V was cut by 0 bases and J by 8 bases, with 14 bases left in between. The CDR3 has 16 amino acids. CDR1 is SEHNR, CDR2 FQNEAQ, per germline (reference sequence). The CDR3 spells CASSLAPALMDSPLHF. CDR3 bases: TGTGCCAGCAGCTTAGCACCCGCCTTGATGGATTCACCCCTCCACTTT.

This clonotype was seen a handful of times. This rearrangement joins TRBV20-1 to TRBJ2-1, with 8 bases that match TRBD2. This CDR3 is 12 amino acids long. Germline V gene lookup returns CDR1 DFQATT and CDR2 SNEGSKA (reference sequence). V lost 5 bases, J lost 6 bases, and 3 bases stayed unmatched. The CDR3 here is CSAGAGGNEQFF. The CDR3 DNA follows: TGCAGTGCTGGGGCGGGGGGCAATGAGCAGTTCTTC.

In this sample, this clonotype turned up a few times. The CDR3: CASSLGPGAYPGELFF. Here the CDR3 DNA reads TGTGCCAGCAGCTTAGGTCCAGGGGCGTATCCCGGGGAGCTGTTTTTT. This sequence joins TRBV7-2 and TRBJ2-2; TRBD1 is a possible D gene (6 bases). Germline loops: CDR1 SGHTA, CDR2 FQGNSA. V lost 1 base, J lost 6 bases, and 15 bases lay in between. This CDR3 has 16 residues.

The CDR3 sequence: CASSSTIRGWGKKPQHF. CDR3 DNA sequence: TGTGCCAGCAGTTCAACGATAAGGGGCTGGGGAAAGAAGCCCCAGCATTTT. The chain combines TRBV27 with TRBJ1-5; tentatively, D is TRBD1 (5 bases). The germline gives CDR1 MNHEY, CDR2 SMNVEV (reference sequence). The CDR3 sequence is 17 residues long. V was clipped by 4 bases and J by 8 bases, with 24 bases between them.

The chain uses TRBV29-1 and TRBJ2-1, with TRBD2 matching 10 bases. The germline V gene has CDR1 SQVTM and CDR2 ANQGSEA. The CDR3 consists of 13 residues. Trimming removed 7 bases from V and 7 bases from J; junction bases left unmatched: 7. In nucleotides, the CDR3 is TGCAGCGCTGGACTAGCGGACGGGAATGAGCAGTTCTTC. It is translated as CSAGLADGNEQFF.

The chain links TRBV27 to TRBJ2-7; 13 bases line up with TRBD2. Germline CDR1 is MNHEY and CDR2 is SMNVEV (reference sequence). V shed 8 bases, J shed 3 bases, and the junction held 4 bases outside the gene matches. The CDR3 sequence is 14 residues long. CDR3 loop: CASFRTSGSYEQYF. In nucleotides, the CDR3 is TGTGCCAGCTTCCGGACTAGCGGGAGCTACGAGCAGTACTTC.

CDR3 nucleotide sequence: TGTGCCAGCAGTACCCTGAATTTAGGGACTAGCGGGTCGTGGACCCAAGAGACCCAGTACTTC. It encodes CASSTLNLGTSGSWTQETQYF. This rearrangement joins TRBV6-1 to TRBJ2-5; 12 bases match TRBD2. The CDR3 is made up of 21 amino acids. Looked up from germline, CDR1 is MNHNS and CDR2 is SASEGT. V shed 5 bases and J 1 base; nucleotides not matched to a gene: 20.

The chain combines TRBV20-1 with TRBJ2-7, with 7 bases lining up with TRBD1. CDR1 is DFQATT and CDR2 is SNEGSKA in the germline V gene (reference sequence). V lost 2 bases, J lost 5 bases, and 6 bases stayed unmatched. This CDR3 has 13 residues. The CDR3 spells CSARPTGKHEQYF. The DNA for the CDR3 is TGCAGTGCTAGACCGACAGGGAAACACGAGCAGTACTTC.

This clonotype occurred once. V gene TRBV11-2 combines with J gene TRBJ2-1; 11 nucleotides agree with TRBD2. The germline gives CDR1 SGHAT, CDR2 FQNNGV. The CDR3 extends over 16 amino acids. Trimming cost V 5 bases and J 10 bases; bases outside gene matches: 13. The CDR3 DNA sequence: TGTGCCAGCAGCCATCCTAGCGGGAGGCCCCCAATCGAGCAGTTCTTC. Amino acid sequence: CASSHPSGRPPIEQFF. The whole variable domain, remainder taken from reference TRBV11-2 and TRBJ2-1, is EAGVAQSPRYKIIEKRQSVAFWCNPISGHATLYWYQQILGQGPKLLIQFQNNGVVDDSQLPKDRFSAERLKGVDSTLKIQPAKLEDSAVYLCASSHPSGRPPIEQFFGPGTRLTVL.

The rearrangement uses TRBV7-9 and TRBJ2-1; the D call may be TRBD1 or TRBD2 (5 bases each). Germline CDR1 SEHNR, CDR2 FQNEAQ (reference sequence). Trimming took 5 bases from V and 3 from J, leaving 11 bases between them. CDR3 length equals 14 residues. The CDR3 region is CASSPRDGYNEQFF. The CDR3, as DNA: TGTGCCAGCAGCCCCCGGGACGGCTACAATGAGCAGTTCTTC.

There are a few counts of this clonotype. V and J are TRBV27 and TRBJ2-1; D is unclear. Germline V gene data show CDR1 as MNHEY and CDR2 as SMNVEV (reference sequence). The CDR3 is 14 residues long. Trimming removed 3 bases at V and 2 bases at J, with 8 bases between. DNA for the CDR3: TGTGCCAGCAGTTTGGTAGATACCTACAATGAGCAGTTCTTC. It codes for CASSLVDTYNEQFF.

The rearrangement joins TRBV3-1 to TRBJ2-7; D ambiguous. The V end was cut by 0 bases, the J end by 6 bases, with 9 bases between. The CDR3 extends over 13 amino acids. In germline, CDR1 is LGHDT, CDR2 YNNKEL (reference sequence). This chain's CDR3 is CASSQDRESEQYF. CDR3 bases: TGTGCCAGCAGCCAAGATCGCGAGTCCGAGCAGTACTTC.

The rearrangement uses TRBV7-9 and TRBJ2-7; the match to TRBD1 covers 12 bases. Germline V CDR1 and CDR2: SEHNR, FQNEAQ (reference sequence). V dropped 3 bases and J dropped 2; count of bases not matched to a gene: 8. The CDR3 has 17 residues. The CDR3 spells CASSFGGDRGPTYEQYF. The CDR3 DNA reads TGTGCCAGCAGCTTTGGCGGGGACAGGGGGCCAACCTACGAGCAGTACTTC. Supplemented by reference TRBV7-9 and TRBJ2-7, the full variable domain reads DTGVSQNPRHKITKRGQNVTFRCDPISEHNRLYWYRQTLGQGPEFLTYFQNEAQLEKSRLLSDRFSAERPKGSFSTLEIQRTEQGDSAMYLCASSFGGDRGPTYEQYFGPGTRLTVT.

The chain combines TRBV4-1 with TRBJ2-1; D is uncertain. Germline CDR1 is MGHRA and CDR2 is YSYEKL. This CDR3 has 17 amino acids. Trimming removed 0 bases from V and 0 bases from J, with 12 bases in between. CDR3 region: CASSQDPVMSSYNEQFF. The CDR3 nucleotides read TGCGCCAGCAGCCAAGATCCCGTGATGAGCTCCTACAATGAGCAGTTCTTC.

This clonotype occurred a few times. The chain has TRBV4-2 and TRBJ1-1; D is unresolved. The germline V gene has CDR1 LGHNA and CDR2 YNFKEQ. Trimming took off 0 bases at V and 5 bases at J, with 13 bases between the two ends. The CDR3 spans 15 residues. The CDR3 coding sequence is TGTGCCAGCAGCCAAGATGGTATAGGGCGGACTGAAGCTTTCTTT. Translating it yields CASSQDGIGRTEAFF.

The V call is TRBV12-3 or TRBV12-4, the J call TRBJ2-1; a weak D match, TRBD2 (6 bases). There are 15 residues in the CDR3. V dropped 10 bases and J dropped 7 bases, with 23 bases sitting between them. For the CDR3, the DNA is TGTGCCATCGCCGGCAGGAGCGGGCGAAGGAATGAGCAGTTCTTC. Its protein is CAIAGRSGRRNEQFF.

This clonotype was seen a handful of times. The chain is built from TRBV10-3 and TRBJ2-3, with 7 bases fitting TRBD2. The germline V gene has CDR1 ENHRY and CDR2 SYGVKD. J gave up 5 bases and V 6 bases, and 2 bases lay outside the gene matches. This CDR3 has 12 amino acids. This CDR3 reads CAIRIAGDTQYF. DNA for the CDR3: TGTGCCATCAGGATAGCGGGAGATACGCAGTATTTT.

The V call is TRBV4-1, the J call TRBJ2-3; D perhaps matches TRBD2 (6 bases). This CDR3 has 15 residues. The germline gives CDR1 MGHRA, CDR2 YSYEKL. The V end was cut by 3 bases, the J end by 3 bases, with 13 bases between. CDR3 amino acids: CASSQGGKGTDTQYF. The CDR3 coding sequence is TGCGCCAGCAGCCAGGGCGGGAAAGGGACAGATACGCAGTATTTT.

The chain employs TRBV15 and TRBJ1-1, with D unclear. This CDR3 is built from 14 residues. The V gene lost 2 bases and the J gene lost 6 bases, with 13 bases spanning the gap. Germline V gives CDR1 LNHNV, CDR2 YYDKDF (reference sequence). The CDR3 region is CATSRRGNPAEAFF. CDR3 DNA: TGTGCCACCAGCAGAAGAGGGAATCCCGCTGAAGCTTTCTTT.

This rearrangement joins TRBV20-1 to TRBJ2-7, with 9 bases aligning to TRBD2. The CDR3 is made up of 14 amino acids. V dropped 5 bases and J dropped 6; count of bases not matched to a gene: 11. CDR1 is DFQATT and CDR2 is SNEGSKA in the germline V gene (reference sequence). CDR3 bases: TGCAGTGCTGGGGTAGCGGGAGAGGTGGTCGAGCAGTACTTC. This translates into CSAGVAGEVVEQYF.